Presented here are 30 T cell receptor delta chains from one specimen sequenced in a study of Vδ1+ human thymocytes. Study-level points and caveats: Thymic TRG and TRD repertoires appeared highly polyclonal.

The template was reverse-transcribed extracted RNA. CDR3 amplicons came from multiplex PCR with pooled V-gene forward and constant-region reverse primers. TCRdb re-called the multiplex PCR reads through CATT. This sample has more than 50,000 delta-chain clones, with about 15% found just once. No cognate antigen is known for these TCRs. Sequenced: Vdelta1+ gamma-delta thymocytes from the thymus. Subset in this sample: FACS-sorted CD3+ TCRalphabeta- TCRVdelta1+ TCRVdelta2- thymocytes. The receptors were sampled from a boy younger than two who had congenital heart surgery.

This clone was observed a handful of times. The V and J genes are TRDV3 and TRDJ3, with TRDD3 identical over 9 bases. Germline values: CDR1 TVYSNPD, CDR2 GDNSRS (reference sequence). J gave up 2 bases and V 2 bases, and 7 bases lay outside the gene matches. CDR3 length equals 17 residues. In DNA form, the CDR3 reads TGTGCCTTTCCCTACTGGGGGACGGCCTGGGACACCCGACAGATGTTTTTC. Amino acid sequence: CAFPYWGTAWDTRQMFF.

This clone has a handful of counts. The chain carries TRDV1 and TRDJ1, with TRDD3 matching 9 bases. V was pared by 0 bases and J by 1 base, with 12 bases of the junction left unmatched. Germline V gene sequence: CDR1 TSWWSYY, CDR2 QGS. This CDR3 spans 19 amino acids. The CDR3 region has the DNA TGTGCTCTTGGGGAACTCCCTTCCTCGTGGGGGATAATCACCGATAAACTCATCTTT. Protein product: CALGELPSSWGIITDKLIF.

There are a few counts of this clone. This chain connects TRDV1 to TRDJ1, with D perhaps matching TRDD3 (6 bases). This CDR3 is 18 amino acids long. V was pared by 2 bases and J by 8 bases, with 27 bases between. Germline CDR1 TSWWSYY, CDR2 QGS. The CDR3 sequence is CALGERQHKGILRGKLIF. In nucleotides, the CDR3 is TGTGCTCTTGGGGAAAGGCAACACAAGGGGATTCTCAGGGGGAAACTCATCTTT.

This chain links TRDV1 with TRDJ1; D perhaps matches TRDD3 (6 bases). V lost 5 bases and J 4 bases, leaving 32 bases between the germline ends. This CDR3 spans 20 amino acids. CDR1 and CDR2 (germline): TSWWSYY, QGS. DNA for the CDR3: TGTGCTCTTGGGAACCCCCTTTGTACTGGGTCCTCCCCGAGCGGCGATAAACTCATCTTT. Amino acid sequence: CALGNPLCTGSSPSGDKLIF.

At least ten counts were recorded for this clone. Other nucleotide sequences in the sample specify the same CDR3. The J gene is TRDJ2, the V gene TRAV29/DV5; 7 nucleotides agree with TRDD3. V trimming: 2 bases; J trimming: 7 bases; junction bases outside the gene matches: 23. The germline V gene encodes CDR1 NSMFDY and CDR2 ISSIKDK. The CDR3 covers 19 residues. CDR3 in amino acids: CAARERFTGALTWGAQLFF. The CDR3 DNA sequence: TGTGCAGCAAGAGAGCGATTTACTGGGGCTCTAACTTGGGGAGCACAACTCTTCTTT.

This clone was counted a few times. This rearrangement joins TRDV1 to TRDJ1; TRDD2 or TRDD3 may be the D gene (5 bases each). Germline CDR1 is TSWWSYY and CDR2 is QGS. V dropped 4 bases and J dropped 0 bases, with 21 bases sitting between them. This CDR3 has 18 residues. The CDR3 region is CALGAFYGGIPYTDKLIF. The CDR3 nucleotides read TGTGCTCTTGGGGCCTTCTACGGAGGGATCCCGTACACCGATAAACTCATCTTT.

This clone was seen just once. Relative to the germline gene, one junction end is altered; a read error may explain this. The same CDR3 can be traced to other DNA sequences in this sample. The chain combines TRDV1 with TRDJ1; 13 bases line up with TRDD3. Germline V gives CDR1 TSWWSYY, CDR2 QGS. The CDR3 contains 28 residues. The CDR3 coding sequence is TGTGCTCTTGGGGAACTAGAGCCTTCCCTAATAGGGGGTGACTGGGGGATACGCCGGGACCCCAACACCGACAAACTCATCTTT. Amino acids: CALGELEPSLIGGDWGIRRDPNTDKLIF.

The sample holds a few counts of this clone. The sample has other DNA sequences that encode this CDR3 too. The chain uses TRDV1 and TRDJ1, with 9 nucleotides matching TRDD3. V shed 5 bases, J shed 0 bases, and the junction held 4 bases outside the gene matches. This CDR3 is built from 15 residues. Germline values: CDR1 TSWWSYY, CDR2 QGS. In DNA form, the CDR3 reads TGTGCTCTTGGGACATCTGGGGGATACACCGATAAACTCATCTTT. It is translated as CALGTSGGYTDKLIF.

The chain recombines TRDV1 with TRDJ1; 10 bases map to TRDD3. V shed 1 base, J shed 1 base, and the junction held 9 bases outside the gene matches. Germline values: CDR1 TSWWSYY, CDR2 QGS. This CDR3 contains 18 residues. The CDR3 loop is CALGEPFPRGIRTDKLIF. CDR3 DNA: TGTGCTCTTGGGGAACCCTTTCCCCGGGGGATACGCACCGATAAACTCATCTTT.

This chain connects TRDV1 to TRDJ1; 13 bases are a match to TRDD3. CDR1 and CDR2 (germline): TSWWSYY, QGS. The V gene end was trimmed by 1 base and the J gene end by 7 bases; junction bases not matched to a gene: 21. This CDR3 has 21 residues. The CDR3 spells CALGEPPTGPRTGGYGGKLIF. CDR3 coding DNA: TGTGCTCTTGGGGAACCCCCTACGGGCCCCCGTACTGGGGGATACGGCGGTAAACTCATCTTT.

The table lists this clone with a few counts. The gene calls are TRDV1 and TRDJ1, with TRDD3 matching 12 bases. CDR1 is TSWWSYY and CDR2 is QGS in the germline V gene. There are 20 residues in the CDR3. Trimming took 4 bases from V and 1 from J; bases not matched to a gene: 16. The CDR3 nucleotides are TGTGCTCTTGGGGGGCCTTCCTCTCCGTACTGGGGGATACCCACCGATAAACTCATCTTT. It yields the protein CALGGPSSPYWGIPTDKLIF.

The chain has TRDV3 and TRDJ3; tentatively, D is TRDD3 (6 bases). Trimming took 2 bases from V and 0 from J, leaving 11 bases between them. The germline V gene has CDR1 TVYSNPD and CDR2 GDNSRS (reference sequence). The CDR3 spans 16 residues. In DNA, the CDR3 is TGTGCCTTTCTGGGGAAGTACTCCTGGGACACCCGACAGATGTTTTTC. Residues: CAFLGKYSWDTRQMFF.

Concerning this clone: A much larger clone lies a single base off, so this may be a read error. This CDR3 is also generated by other DNA sequences in the sample. This chain uses TRDV2 with TRDJ1, with 8 bases that match TRDD2. J gave up 10 bases and V 0 bases, and 9 bases lay outside the gene matches. Per germline, CDR1 GEAIGNYY and CDR2 EKD. This CDR3 has 14 residues. CDR3 residues: CACDTLPTLLLLIF. As DNA, the CDR3 is TGTGCCTGTGACACCCTTCCTACCCTGCTTCTACTCATCTTT.

The chain recombines TRDV1 with TRDJ1, with 9 nucleotides matching TRDD3. Per the germline V gene, CDR1 is TSWWSYY and CDR2 is QGS. This CDR3 comprises 18 residues. V was pared by 1 base and J by 1 base, with 10 bases of the junction left unmatched. DNA of the CDR3: TGTGCTCTTGGGGAACGACCTTGGGGGATAACCGTCACCGATAAACTCATCTTT. It encodes CALGERPWGITVTDKLIF.

This chain connects TRDV1 to TRDJ1; 13 positions match TRDD3. V shed 0 bases and J 1 base; nucleotides not matched to a gene: 14. CDR1 and CDR2 (germline): TSWWSYY, QGS. The CDR3 consists of 21 residues. For the CDR3, the DNA is TGTGCTCTTGGGGAACTTCTGGCGGATTACAACTGGGGGATACGCACCGATAAACTCATCTTT. Protein: CALGELLADYNWGIRTDKLIF.

This clone was counted between two and nine times. The chain employs TRDV1 and TRDJ1; 10 bases agree with TRDD3. The germline V gene has CDR1 TSWWSYY and CDR2 QGS. V shed 0 bases and J 8 bases; nucleotides not matched to a gene: 12. The CDR3 is 17 residues long. In DNA form, the CDR3 reads TGTGCTCTTGGGGAACTAGTCCTACGTGGGGGATACTGGAAACTCATCTTT. This encodes CALGELVLRGGYWKLIF.

This clone was observed a handful of times. The genes are TRDV1 and TRDJ1; 13 bases line up with TRDD3. Germline V lookup: CDR1 TSWWSYY, CDR2 QGS. The CDR3 contains 21 residues. V gave up 4 bases and J gave up 1 base; unmatched junction bases: 18. The CDR3 sequence: CALGGHSSRTGGYASTDKLIF. The CDR3 nucleotides are TGTGCTCTTGGGGGTCATTCCTCACGTACTGGGGGATACGCTTCCACCGATAAACTCATCTTT.

The V and J genes are TRDV1 and TRDJ1, with D perhaps TRDD3 (6 bases). There are 18 residues in the CDR3. The ends were cut back, 1 base at V and 4 bases at J, with 22 bases in the middle. Germline V gene lookup returns CDR1 TSWWSYY and CDR2 QGS. DNA for the CDR3: TGTGCTCTTGGGGAACCGGGGGGTACTGGGCCGGTCAGCGATAAACTCATCTTT. This codes for CALGEPGGTGPVSDKLIF.

V gene TRDV1 combines with J gene TRDJ1; 9 bases line up with TRDD2. Trimming took 1 base from V and 0 from J; bases not matched to a gene: 12. The CDR3 length is 19 residues. Germline CDR1 is TSWWSYY and CDR2 is QGS. The CDR3 here is CALGERFPSYSRYTDKLIF. The CDR3 DNA follows: TGTGCTCTTGGGGAACGGTTTCCTTCCTACTCGAGGTACACCGATAAACTCATCTTT.

The rearrangement uses TRDV1 and TRDJ1; 7 bases are shared with TRDD3. The CDR3 length is 23 residues. V shed 2 bases, J shed 2 bases, and the junction held 29 bases outside the gene matches. Germline V CDR1 and CDR2: TSWWSYY, QGS. This CDR3 reads CALGELVLGGENWGKYETDKLIF. Written as DNA, the CDR3 is TGTGCTCTTGGGGAATTAGTGCTCGGAGGCGAAAACTGGGGAAAATACGAAACCGATAAACTCATCTTT.

This clone was found a few times. The chain carries TRDV2 and TRDJ1, with TRDD3 as a possible D gene (6 bases). V lost 2 bases, J lost 0 bases, and 12 bases lay in between. The V gene's germline CDR1 is GEAIGNYY and CDR2 EKD. CDR3 length: 15 amino acids. In nucleotides, the CDR3 is TGTGCCTGTGACAGGGGGGGGAACTACACCGATAAACTCATCTTT. Translated, it gives CACDRGGNYTDKLIF.

This clone showed up just a few times. The chain joins TRDV1 to TRDJ1, with TRDD3 identical over 9 bases. CDR3 size: 23 residues. Germline V gives CDR1 TSWWSYY, CDR2 QGS. V lost 4 bases, J lost 3 bases, and 30 bases stayed unmatched. CDR3 protein: CALGGLTSSTTGGQGDMADKLIF. The CDR3 nucleotides read TGTGCTCTTGGGGGACTTACTTCTTCTACGACTGGGGGACAGGGGGATATGGCCGATAAACTCATCTTT.

The V and J genes are TRDV1 and TRDJ1, with 9 bases fitting TRDD3. Germline values: CDR1 TSWWSYY, CDR2 QGS. J lost 1 base, V lost 4 bases, and 19 bases had no gene match. This CDR3 has 20 amino acids. CDR3 amino acids: CALGAPPGGYYHQLTDKLIF. In nucleotides, the CDR3 is TGTGCTCTTGGGGCCCCTCCAGGGGGATACTATCACCAACTCACCGATAAACTCATCTTT.

The chain combines TRDV1 with TRDJ1, with no clear D. There are 14 residues in the CDR3. V shed 4 bases and J shed 0 bases, with 9 bases lying between them. CDR1 TSWWSYY and CDR2 QGS come from the germline V gene. CDR3 amino acids: CALGVSFHTDKLIF. Here the CDR3 DNA reads TGTGCTCTTGGGGTCAGTTTTCACACCGATAAACTCATCTTT.

This clone was counted between two and nine times. The J gene is TRDJ1, the V gene TRDV1; TRDD3 aligns across 8 bases. V shed 4 bases and J 1 base; nucleotides not matched to a gene: 23. The CDR3 consists of 21 residues. Germline assignment: CDR1 TSWWSYY and CDR2 QGS. CDR3 sequence (DNA): TGTGCTCTTGGGGTACCCATACACTGGGGGGACGGGTTTGACACCACCGATAAACTCATCTTT. It codes for CALGVPIHWGDGFDTTDKLIF.

A note on this clone: One end of the junction varies from germline; a read error may be responsible. The chain uses TRDV1 and TRDJ1; D is ambiguous. CDR1 is TSWWSYY, CDR2 QGS, per germline. CDR3 length equals 13 residues. The CDR3 loop reads CALGPEYTVKLIF. The CDR3 DNA reads TGTGCTCTTGGTCCCGAGTACACCGTTAAACTCATCTTT.

In this sample, this clone turned up once. The chain links TRDV1 to TRDJ1; the match to TRDD2 covers 9 bases. With 2 bases clipped from V and 3 bases from J, the junction kept 13 bases outside the gene matches. CDR1 and CDR2 (germline): TSWWSYY, QGS. This CDR3 spans 18 amino acids. This chain's CDR3 is CALGESAFLRIRADKLIF. The CDR3, as DNA: TGTGCTCTTGGGGAATCAGCCTTCCTACGGATACGAGCCGATAAACTCATCTTT.

In the case of this clone: Being one base from a much bigger clone, this may be a read error. The rearrangement links TRDV2 to TRDJ1; D is possibly TRDD3 (5 bases). Germline V gene lookup returns CDR1 GEAIGNYY and CDR2 EKD. The CDR3 extends over 15 amino acids. CDR3 sequence: CACDILEGPTDKPIF. The CDR3 nucleotides are TGTGCCTGTGACATACTGGAGGGTCCCACCGATAAACCCATCTTT.

On this clone itself: Compared with germline, one end of the junction differs, possibly owing to a read error. Other DNA sequences in the same sample also yield this CDR3. The chain uses TRDV1 and TRDJ1, with 8 bases that match TRDD2. This CDR3 has 18 amino acids. In germline, CDR1 is TSWWSYY, CDR2 QGS. The CDR3 DNA is TGTGCTCTTGGGGTCACTTCCTACACTTTTTCGGGTACCGATAAGCTCATCTTT. Amino acids: CALGVTSYTFSGTDKLIF.

This clone was observed a handful of times. This chain links TRDV1 with TRDJ1; 9 positions agree with TRDD3. The CDR3 totals 22 residues. Germline lookup yields CDR1 TSWWSYY and CDR2 QGS. V shed 4 bases, J shed 3 bases, and the junction held 27 bases outside the gene matches. The CDR3 region has the DNA TGTGCTCTTGGGGCGCCGGGTTCCTACTCTTACTGGGGGACGAGGTGCCCCGATAAACTCATCTTT. This encodes CALGAPGSYSYWGTRCPDKLIF.